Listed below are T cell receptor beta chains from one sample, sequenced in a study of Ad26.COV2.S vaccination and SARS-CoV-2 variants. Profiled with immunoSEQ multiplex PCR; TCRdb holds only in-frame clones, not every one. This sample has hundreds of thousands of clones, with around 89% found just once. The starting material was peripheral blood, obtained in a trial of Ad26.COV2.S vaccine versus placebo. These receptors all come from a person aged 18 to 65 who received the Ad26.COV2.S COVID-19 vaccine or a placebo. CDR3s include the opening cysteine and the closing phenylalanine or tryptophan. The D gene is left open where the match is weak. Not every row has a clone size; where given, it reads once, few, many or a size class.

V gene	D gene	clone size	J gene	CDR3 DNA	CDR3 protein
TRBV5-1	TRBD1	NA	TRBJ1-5	TGCGCCAGCAGCTTGGGGGCAGGGGGAGGCCAGCCCCAGCATTTT	CASSLGAGGGQPQHF
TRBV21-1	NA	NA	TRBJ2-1	TGTGCCAGGGCGGGAGTCCCCTACAATGAGCAGTTCTTC	CARAGVPYNEQFF
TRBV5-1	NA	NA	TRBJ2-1	TGCGCCAGCAGCTTGGAAGCAGACTACAATGAGCAGTTCTTC	CASSLEADYNEQFF
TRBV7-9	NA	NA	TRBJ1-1	TGTGCCAGCAGCTTAGGCGGCTACTACACTGAAGCTTTCTTT	CASSLGGYYTEAFF
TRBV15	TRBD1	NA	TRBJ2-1	TGTGCCACCAGCAGAGGGACAGGGGTAGATGAGCAGTTCTTC	CATSRGTGVDEQFF
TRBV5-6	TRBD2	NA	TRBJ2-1	TGTGCCAGCAGCTTGTCGGCTAGCGGGTACAATGAGCAGTTCTTC	CASSLSASGYNEQFF
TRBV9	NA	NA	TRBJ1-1	TGTGCCAGCAGCGTAGCCCCCAATATGGGAAACACTGAAGCTTTCTTT	CASSVAPNMGNTEAFF
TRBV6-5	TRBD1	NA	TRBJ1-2	TGTGCCAGCAGTTCCCCACAGGGGAGGGATGGCTACACCTTC	CASSSPQGRDGYTF
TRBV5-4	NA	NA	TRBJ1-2	TGTGCCAGCAGCTTTTCAAGCAGGGCCCGTTCTAACTATGGCTACACCTTC	CASSFSSRARSNYGYTF
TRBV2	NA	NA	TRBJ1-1	TGTGCCAGCACAAGGGGGGTGGCGAACACTGAAGCTTTCTTT	CASTRGVANTEAFF
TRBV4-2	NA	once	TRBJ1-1	TGTGCCAGCAGCCAAGAATTGGTGAACACTGAAGCTTTCTTT	CASSQELVNTEAFF
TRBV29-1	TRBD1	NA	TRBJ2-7	TGCAGCGTTGAAGGGACAGGGGGCTACGAGCAGTACTTC	CSVEGTGGYEQYF
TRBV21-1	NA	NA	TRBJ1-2	TGTGCCAGCGGGGGACATTGGGTAACTAACTATGGCTACACCTTC	CASGGHWVTNYGYTF
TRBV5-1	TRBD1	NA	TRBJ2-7	TGCGCCAGCAGCACCACAGGGGGCACCTACGAGCAGTACTTC	CASSTTGGTYEQYF
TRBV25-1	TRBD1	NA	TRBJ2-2	TGTGCCAGCAGCGGACAGGGGGCGACCGGGGAGCTGTTTTTT	CASSGQGATGELFF
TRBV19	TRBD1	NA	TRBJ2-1	TGTGCCAGCAAGTCAGACAGGGGGTCCTACAATGAGCAGTTCTTC	CASKSDRGSYNEQFF